What follows are 32 T cell receptor beta chains derived from one specimen sequenced in a study of cytomegalovirus exposure and HLA in healthy donors. Use of 60 Vbeta and 13 Jbeta primers characterized the PCR. Sequencing was performed with immunoSEQ multiplex PCR; in TCRdb, only in-frame clones are kept and a portion is missing. Found here are approximately 120,000 clones, more than 65% of them singletons; the top ten hold roughly 13%. Sequenced input: PBMCs. Receptor source: a woman aged 60 to 75 in good health and CMV-seropositive.

This clone was counted between two and nine times. This chain links TRBV6-5 with TRBJ1-4; possibly TRBD1 for D (5 bases). CDR3 size: 15 residues. The germline V and J ends were trimmed by 3 bases and 3 bases, with 11 bases remaining between them. Per germline, CDR1 MNHEY and CDR2 SVGAGI. The CDR3 here is CASSYRGSSNEKLFF. In DNA, the CDR3 is TGTGCCAGCAGTTATCGGGGGAGTTCTAATGAAAAACTGTTTTTT.

The rearrangement uses TRBV2 and TRBJ1-4, with D possibly TRBD1 on 6 matching bases. CDR3 length: 14 amino acids. The V gene's germline CDR1 is SNHLY and CDR2 FYNNEI. V was cut by 6 bases and J by 8 bases, with 16 bases left in between. The CDR3: CASRGTPTREKLFF. CDR3 in DNA: TGTGCCAGCAGGGGGACACCTACTCGGGAAAAACTGTTTTTT.

This clone was counted once. The chain uses TRBV9 and TRBJ2-7; TRBD1 matches 12 bases. The germline gives CDR1 SGDLS, CDR2 YYNGEE. The CDR3 has 14 amino acids. V lost 3 bases and J lost 6; bases outside the gene matches: 4. The CDR3 DNA is TGTGCCAGCAGCGCCGGGGACAGGGGGCGCGAGCAGTACTTC. Translating gives CASSAGDRGREQYF.

The chain uses TRBV9 and TRBJ2-3; the D gene is possibly TRBD2 (6 bases). The germline V and J ends were trimmed by 0 bases and 13 bases, with 21 bases remaining between them. The CDR3 sequence is 15 residues long. Germline assignment: CDR1 SGDLS and CDR2 YYNGEE. The CDR3 sequence: CASSVGDVGSPGEYF. CDR3 nucleotide sequence: TGTGCCAGCAGCGTAGGAGACGTTGGTAGTCCGGGGGAGTATTTT.

V and J are TRBV11-2 and TRBJ2-1; 7 bases map to TRBD2. The CDR3 extends over 16 amino acids. V lost 1 base, J lost 9 bases, and 12 bases stayed unmatched. CDR1 and CDR2 (germline): SGHAT, FQNNGV. The CDR3 DNA is TGTGCCAGCAGCTTAGTGGCGGGAAGCGGGGAGGGTGAGCAGTTCTTC. Amino acids: CASSLVAGSGEGEQFF.

This chain links TRBV7-2 with TRBJ2-3; TRBD2 is a possible D gene (7 bases). With 3 bases removed from V and 10 bases from J, the gap between germline ends came to 14 bases. From germline, CDR1 is SGHTA and CDR2 FQGNSA. The length of the CDR3 is 13 residues. In DNA, the CDR3 is TGTGCCAGCAGCTTCTCACCCGGGGGGCCGCAGTATTTT. It yields the protein CASSFSPGGPQYF. The variable domain in full, with the rest retrieved from reference TRBV7-2 and TRBJ2-3, is GAGVSQSPSNKVTEKGKDVELRCDPISGHTALYWYRQSLGQGLEFLIYFQGNSAPDKSGLPSDRFSAERTGGSVSTLTIQRTQQEDSAVYLCASSFSPGGPQYFGPGTRLTVL.

This clone was picked up a small number of times. Within the sample, other DNA sequences also encode this same CDR3. V is TRBV5-1 and J is TRBJ1-5; D is unclear. Between the trimmed V and J ends, which lost 0 bases and 7 bases, there was a span of 11 bases. Germline values: CDR1 SGHRS, CDR2 YFSETQ. The length of the CDR3 is 14 residues. CDR3 loop: CASSLDGGGQPQHF. CDR3 bases: TGCGCCAGCAGCTTGGATGGAGGAGGCCAGCCCCAGCATTTT. The full variable domain, with the rest looked up from reference TRBV5-1 and TRBJ1-5, is KAGVTQTPRYLIKTRGQQVTLSCSPISGHRSVSWYQQTPGQGLQFLFEYFSETQRNKGNFPGRFSGRQFSNSRSEMNVSTLELGDSALYLCASSLDGGGQPQHFGDGTRLSIL.

The gene calls are TRBV4-3 and TRBJ2-5, with D uncertain. Trimming shortened V by 0 bases and J by 4 bases, and 12 bases separated the two germline ends. Germline loops: CDR1 LGHNA, CDR2 YSLEER. This CDR3 spans 15 amino acids. The chain's CDR3 is CASSQEFITRETQYF. CDR3 DNA sequence: TGCGCCAGCAGCCAAGAGTTTATAACACGAGAGACCCAGTACTTC.

The chain couples TRBV19 to TRBJ1-3; 8 bases line up with TRBD1. CDR1 LNHDA and CDR2 SQIVND come from the germline V gene (reference sequence). The CDR3 consists of 16 residues. The trim removed 3 bases at V and 0 bases at J, leaving 4 bases unmatched. The CDR3 DNA follows: TGTGCCAGTAGTATTCCAGGGGGCGCCTCTGGAAACACCATATATTTT. This sequence encodes CASSIPGGASGNTIYF.

The V call is TRBV2, the J call TRBJ1-1; TRBD1 is a possible D gene (5 bases). V lost 6 bases to trimming and J lost 0 bases, with 14 bases between them. The CDR3 is 15 amino acids. From germline, CDR1 is SNHLY and CDR2 FYNNEI. CDR3 amino acids: CASRPQATVNTEAFF. The CDR3 nucleotides read TGTGCCAGCAGACCCCAGGCGACAGTGAACACTGAAGCTTTCTTT.

The chain recombines TRBV27 with TRBJ2-1; the match to TRBD1 covers 8 bases. This CDR3 spans 16 amino acids. The germline gives CDR1 MNHEY, CDR2 SMNVEV (reference sequence). Unmatched junction bases numbered 6, after V lost 1 base and J lost 4 bases. CDR3 nucleotides: TGTGCCAGCAGTTTATTTTCAGGGGGCTATTACAATGAGCAGTTCTTC. It yields the protein CASSLFSGGYYNEQFF.

There are a few counts of this clone. The rearrangement joins TRBV12-5 to TRBJ2-4; D is perhaps TRBD1 (6 bases). The last part of the DNA fits TRBJ2-7 better; the J call may be wrong. The CDR3 loop spans 15 amino acids. Germline V lookup: CDR1 LGHNT, CDR2 FRNRAP. The CDR3 bases are TGTGCTAGTGGCCCACTCAGGGGAACCACCTACGAGCAGTACTTC. Translated, it gives CASGPLRGTTYEQYF.

J is TRBJ2-3 and V is TRBV25-1; 9 nucleotides line up with TRBD2. Germline loops: CDR1 MGHDK, CDR2 SYGVNS. This CDR3 has 15 amino acids. V gave up 2 bases and J gave up 7 bases; unmatched junction bases: 7. The CDR3 DNA follows: TGTGCCAGCAGTGAACTAGCGGGATTACAGAATACGCAGTATTTT. As protein: CASSELAGLQNTQYF.

This chain connects TRBV30 to TRBJ2-3; TRBD1 matches at 7 bases. The V and J ends lost 2 bases and 6 bases, in that order; junction bases with no gene match: 5. CDR1 is GTSNPN and CDR2 is SVGIG in the germline V gene (reference sequence). The length of the CDR3 is 13 residues. The CDR3 DNA reads as TGTGCCTGGAGTAGGGGACAGTCGGATACGCAGTATTTT. It encodes CAWSRGQSDTQYF. Complete variable domain (other parts from reference TRBV30 and TRBJ2-3): SQTIHQWPATLVQPVGSPLSLECTVEGTSNPNLYWYRQAAGRGLQLLFYSVGIGQISSEVPQNLSASRPQDRQFILSSKKLLLSDSGFYLCAWSRGQSDTQYFGPGTRLTVL.

J is TRBJ2-5 and V is TRBV6-4; 11 bases map to TRBD1. The CDR3 extends over 14 amino acids. V lost 11 bases to trimming and J lost 5 bases; unmatched junction nucleotides: 10. Germline assignment: CDR1 MRHNA and CDR2 SNTAGT. CDR3: CARDGQGARETQYF. CDR3 coding DNA: TGTGCCCGCGACGGACAGGGGGCCAGGGAGACCCAGTACTTC.

The V gene is TRBV9, the J gene TRBJ2-1; TRBD2 is a possible D gene (7 bases). Trimming pared 3 bases from V and 6 bases from J, leaving 16 bases between. The germline CDR1 and CDR2 sequences are SGDLS and YYNGEE. This CDR3 region has 15 residues. The CDR3 bases are TGTGCCAGCAGCGCCATGGGGGGGCTGGCCAATGAGCAGTTCTTC. It yields the protein CASSAMGGLANEQFF.

The V and J genes are TRBV5-6 and TRBJ2-3, with 7 bases matching TRBD2. The V gene's germline CDR1 is SGHDT and CDR2 YYEEEE. V gave up 4 bases and J gave up 2 bases; unmatched junction bases: 7. The CDR3 runs to 15 residues. CDR3 in amino acids: CASSDRTRPTDTQYF. In DNA, the CDR3 is TGTGCCAGCAGCGACCGGACTAGACCCACAGATACGCAGTATTTT.

The chain links TRBV4-2 to TRBJ1-3, with 10 bases matching TRBD1. The CDR3 loop spans 16 amino acids. Per the germline V gene, CDR1 is LGHNA and CDR2 is YNFKEQ. V was pared by 2 bases and J by 0 bases, with 1 base of the junction left unmatched. CDR3 bases: TGTGCCAGCAGCCAACGGGACAGGGGCTCTGGAAACACCATATATTTT. Amino acids: CASSQRDRGSGNTIYF.

The chain recombines TRBV19 with TRBJ2-1; the D gene is possibly TRBD1 (6 bases). The CDR3 runs to 11 residues. Trimming took off 10 bases at V and 9 bases at J, with 13 bases between the two ends. Germline V gives CDR1 LNHDA, CDR2 SQIVND (reference sequence). The CDR3 sequence: CAIKQGSEQFF. The CDR3 DNA sequence: TGTGCCATTAAACAGGGTAGTGAGCAGTTCTTC.

This chain uses TRBV30 with TRBJ2-2, with D hard to call. This CDR3 comprises 12 residues. CDR1 is GTSNPN and CDR2 is SVGIG in the germline V gene (reference sequence). The CDR3 loop is CGWQENTGELFF. The CDR3 coding sequence is TGTGGATGGCAGGAGAACACCGGGGAGCTGTTTTTT.

The chain joins TRBV30 to TRBJ2-1; the match to TRBD2 covers 7 bases. Germline CDR1 and CDR2: GTSNPN and SVGIG (reference sequence). This CDR3 has 13 amino acids. The V and J ends lost 2 bases and 4 bases, in that order; junction bases with no gene match: 2. This CDR3 is CAWSSGLYNEQFF. The DNA for the CDR3 is TGTGCCTGGAGTTCGGGACTATACAATGAGCAGTTCTTC.

This chain joins TRBV2 and TRBJ1-1; D perhaps matches TRBD1 (5 bases). The CDR3 contains 12 residues. The germline V gene has CDR1 SNHLY and CDR2 FYNNEI. Trimming shortened V by 9 bases and J by 5 bases, and 13 bases separated the two germline ends. CDR3 protein: CASSFRATEAFF. In DNA form, the CDR3 reads TGTGCCAGTTCATTCAGGGCTACTGAAGCTTTCTTT.

In DNA, the CDR3 is TGCGCCAGCAGCCGCAGGGCCGGGACAGGTCAGTTCTTC. It codes for CASSRRAGTGQFF. This chain uses TRBV4-1 with TRBJ2-1, with TRBD1 matching 8 bases. V gave up 4 bases and J gave up 13 bases; unmatched junction bases: 9. The CDR3 is 13 amino acids. Per the germline V gene, CDR1 is MGHRA and CDR2 is YSYEKL.

The V gene is TRBV6-5, the J gene TRBJ1-3, with D uncertain. The V and J ends lost 8 bases and 0 bases respectively, with 8 bases between them. The CDR3 extends over 13 amino acids. The V gene's germline CDR1 is MNHEY and CDR2 SVGAGI. The CDR3 spells CASGLPSGNTIYF. CDR3 in DNA: TGTGCCAGCGGACTGCCCTCTGGAAACACCATATATTTT.

This chain connects TRBV10-1 to TRBJ2-3, with 8 bases matching TRBD2. The CDR3 has 16 amino acids. V was pared by 1 base and J by 3 bases, with 6 bases of the junction left unmatched. Germline values: CDR1 WNHNN, CDR2 SYGVQD (reference sequence). The CDR3 protein is CASSECSGMATDTQYF. The CDR3 nucleotides are TGCGCCAGCAGTGAGTGTAGCGGGATGGCGACAGATACGCAGTATTTT.

The rearrangement uses TRBV2 and TRBJ2-1; 8 positions agree with TRBD2. Germline V gives CDR1 SNHLY, CDR2 FYNNEI. The junction had 8 bases not matched to a gene; V was cut back by 3 bases and J by 10 bases. CDR3 length: 14 residues. Here the CDR3 reads CASSEFGGRLEQFF. The CDR3 DNA follows: TGTGCCAGCAGTGAGTTCGGCGGGAGGTTGGAGCAGTTCTTC.

There are a few counts of this clone. The rearrangement joins TRBV7-9 to TRBJ1-1; 7 nucleotides align to TRBD1. Germline assignment: CDR1 SEHNR and CDR2 FQNEAQ (reference sequence). V gave up 5 bases and J gave up 4 bases; unmatched junction bases: 10. The length of the CDR3 is 15 residues. The CDR3 nucleotides are TGTGCCAGCAGCGTCACAGGGGTAGGGGTCACTGAAGCTTTCTTT. Translation: CASSVTGVGVTEAFF.

The rearrangement uses TRBV18 and TRBJ2-3, with 8 nucleotides matching TRBD1. Germline CDR1 reads KGHSH; CDR2 reads LQKENI. V lost 2 bases, J lost 4 bases, and 5 bases stayed unmatched. The CDR3 has 15 residues. CDR3 protein: CASSPGDRSSDTQYF. In DNA form, the CDR3 reads TGTGCCAGCTCACCAGGGGACAGGTCTTCAGATACGCAGTATTTT.

This chain uses TRBV2 with TRBJ1-3; 7 nucleotides align to TRBD1. The CDR3 runs 15 residues. Germline V gives CDR1 SNHLY, CDR2 FYNNEI. The V gene end was trimmed by 6 bases and the J gene end by 0 bases; junction bases not matched to a gene: 5. CDR3 protein: CASSLQGLSGNTIYF. The DNA of the CDR3 is TGTGCCAGCAGCCTACAGGGGCTCTCTGGAAACACCATATATTTT.

The genes are TRBV5-6 and TRBJ1-2, with 9 bases aligning to TRBD1. Per the germline V gene, CDR1 is SGHDT and CDR2 is YYEEEE. The CDR3 runs 16 residues. The ends lost 3 bases at V and 8 bases at J; junction bases unmatched: 14. The CDR3 is CASSSGVLDRGEGYTF. In DNA, the CDR3 is TGTGCCAGCAGCTCTGGAGTGCTGGACAGGGGAGAGGGCTACACCTTC.

The chain employs TRBV18 and TRBJ1-1; 8 nucleotides match TRBD1. J lost 6 bases, V lost 5 bases, and 5 bases had no gene match. The CDR3 contains 13 residues. CDR1 is KGHSH and CDR2 is LQKENI in the germline V gene. Written as DNA, the CDR3 is TGTGCCAGCTCAAACAGGGGGTTGGCTGAAGCTTTCTTT. Residues: CASSNRGLAEAFF.

The chain combines TRBV18 with TRBJ1-2; D gene ambiguous. Germline V gives CDR1 KGHSH, CDR2 LQKENI. The V end lost 3 bases, the J end lost 3 bases, and 14 bases lay between the germline ends. CDR3 length: 15 residues. The CDR3, as DNA: TGTGCCAGCTCACCGACGGCCAGAGCGTACTATGGCTACACCTTC. It specifies CASSPTARAYYGYTF.